The present entry profiles one T cell receptor beta chain with its context. Repertoires were generated with immunoSEQ multiplex PCR, while TCRdb's copy carries only in-frame clones and drops some. This sample has 29,000 or so clones, with around 94% found just once. The data were taken from a study of T cell changes during pregnancy in multiple sclerosis. CDR3 size: 15 residues. Germline CDR1 is SNHLY and CDR2 is FYNNEI. The ends were cut back, 1 base at V and 7 bases at J, with 13 bases in the middle. The J gene is TRBJ1-4, the V gene TRBV2; no reliable D call. Source: CD4+ T cells from peripheral blood mononuclear cells, taken in the first trimester of pregnancy. This TCR came from a female donor with multiple sclerosis, enrolled in a pregnancy study. CDR3: CASSEGPLGGEKLFF. CDR3 nucleotide sequence: TGTGCCAGCAGTGAAGGGCCTTTGGGAGGTGAAAAACTGTTTTTT. Full variable domain (missing parts from reference TRBV2 and TRBJ1-4): EPEVTQTPSHQVTQMGQEVILRCVPISNHLYFYWYRQILGQKVEFLVSFYNNEISEKSEIFDDQFSVERPDGSNFTLKIRSTKLEDSAMYFCASSEGPLGGEKLFFGSGTQLSVL.